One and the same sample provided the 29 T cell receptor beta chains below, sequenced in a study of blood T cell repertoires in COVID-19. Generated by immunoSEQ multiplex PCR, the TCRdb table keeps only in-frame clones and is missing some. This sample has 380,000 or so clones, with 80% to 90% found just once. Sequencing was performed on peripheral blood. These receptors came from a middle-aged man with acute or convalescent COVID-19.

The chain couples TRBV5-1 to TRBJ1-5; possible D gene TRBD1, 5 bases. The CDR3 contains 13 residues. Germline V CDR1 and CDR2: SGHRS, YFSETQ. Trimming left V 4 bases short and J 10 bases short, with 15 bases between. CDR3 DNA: TGCGCCAGCAGCATATCGTCCGGGGGACCCCAGCATTTT. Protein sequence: CASSISSGGPQHF.

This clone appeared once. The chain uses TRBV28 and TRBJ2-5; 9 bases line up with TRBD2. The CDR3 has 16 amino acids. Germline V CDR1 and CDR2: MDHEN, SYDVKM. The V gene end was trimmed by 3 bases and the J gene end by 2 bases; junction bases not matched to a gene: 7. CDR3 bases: TGTGCCAGCAGTTTCTGGCGGGAGGGGCTTCAAGAGACCCAGTACTTC. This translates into CASSFWREGLQETQYF.

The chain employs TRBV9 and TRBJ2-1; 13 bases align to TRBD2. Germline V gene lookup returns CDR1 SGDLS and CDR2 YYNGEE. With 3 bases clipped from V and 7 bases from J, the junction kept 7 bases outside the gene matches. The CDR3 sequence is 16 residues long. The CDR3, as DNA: TGTGCCAGCAGCGCTCCCCAGGGACTAGCGGGAAATGAGCAGTTCTTC. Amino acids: CASSAPQGLAGNEQFF.

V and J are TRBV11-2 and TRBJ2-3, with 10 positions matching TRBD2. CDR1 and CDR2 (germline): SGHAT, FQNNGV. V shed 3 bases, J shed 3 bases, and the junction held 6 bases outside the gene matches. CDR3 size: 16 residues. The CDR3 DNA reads TGTGCCAGCAGCTTGTCCGGGACTAGCGTGACAGATACGCAGTATTTT. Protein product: CASSLSGTSVTDTQYF.

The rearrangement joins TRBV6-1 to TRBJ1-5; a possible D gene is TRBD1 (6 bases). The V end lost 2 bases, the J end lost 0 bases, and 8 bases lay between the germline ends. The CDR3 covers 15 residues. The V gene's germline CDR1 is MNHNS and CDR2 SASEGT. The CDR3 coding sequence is TGTGCCAGCAGTGAATTCAGGGGTAGCAATCAGCCCCAGCATTTT. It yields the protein CASSEFRGSNQPQHF.

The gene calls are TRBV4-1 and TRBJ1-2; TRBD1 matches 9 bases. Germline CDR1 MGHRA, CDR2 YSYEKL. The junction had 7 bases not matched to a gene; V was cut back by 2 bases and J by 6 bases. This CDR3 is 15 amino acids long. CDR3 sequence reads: CASSQLTGGKDGYTF. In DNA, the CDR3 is TGCGCCAGCAGCCAACTTACAGGGGGCAAGGATGGCTACACCTTC.

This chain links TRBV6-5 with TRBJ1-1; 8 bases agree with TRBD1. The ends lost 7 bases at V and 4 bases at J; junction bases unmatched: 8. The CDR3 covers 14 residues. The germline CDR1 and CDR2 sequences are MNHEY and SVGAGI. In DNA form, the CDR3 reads TGTGCCAGCACTTGGACAGGGTCGGGCACTGAAGCTTTCTTT. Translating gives CASTWTGSGTEAFF.

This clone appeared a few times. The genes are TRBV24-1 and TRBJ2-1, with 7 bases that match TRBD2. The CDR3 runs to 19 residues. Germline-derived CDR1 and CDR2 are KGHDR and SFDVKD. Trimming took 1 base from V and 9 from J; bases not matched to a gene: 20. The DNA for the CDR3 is TGTGCCACCAGTGATTTTCCTACTCTAGCGGTGGAACAAAGATTTGAGCAGTTCTTC. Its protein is CATSDFPTLAVEQRFEQFF.

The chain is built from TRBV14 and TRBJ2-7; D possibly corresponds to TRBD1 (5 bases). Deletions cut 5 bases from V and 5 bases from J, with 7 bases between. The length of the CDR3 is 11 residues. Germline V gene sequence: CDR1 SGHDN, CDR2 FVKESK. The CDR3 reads CASSRGNEQYF. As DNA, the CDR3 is TGTGCCAGCAGCAGGGGTAACGAGCAGTACTTC.

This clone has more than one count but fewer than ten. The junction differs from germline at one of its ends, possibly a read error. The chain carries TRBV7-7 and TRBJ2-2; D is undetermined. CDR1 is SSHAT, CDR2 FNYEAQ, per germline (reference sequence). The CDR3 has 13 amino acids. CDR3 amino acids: CASSFSEAGELFF. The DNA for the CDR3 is TGTGCTAGCAGCTTCTCTGAGGCCGGGGAGCTGTTTTTT.

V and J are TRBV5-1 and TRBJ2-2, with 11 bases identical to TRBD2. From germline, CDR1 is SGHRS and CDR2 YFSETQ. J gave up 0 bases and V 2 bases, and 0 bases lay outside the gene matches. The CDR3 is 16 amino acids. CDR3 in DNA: TGCGCCAGCAGCTTTAGCGGGGGGGCGAACACCGGGGAGCTGTTTTTT. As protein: CASSFSGGANTGELFF. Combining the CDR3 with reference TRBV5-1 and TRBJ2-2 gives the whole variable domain KAGVTQTPRYLIKTRGQQVTLSCSPISGHRSVSWYQQTPGQGLQFLFEYFSETQRNKGNFPGRFSGRQFSNSRSEMNVSTLELGDSALYLCASSFSGGANTGELFFGEGSRLTVL.

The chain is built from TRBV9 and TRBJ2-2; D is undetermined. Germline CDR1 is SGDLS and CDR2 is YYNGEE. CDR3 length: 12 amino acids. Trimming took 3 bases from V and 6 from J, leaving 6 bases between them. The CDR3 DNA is TGTGCCAGCAGCGCGCGCCCCGGGGAGCTGTTTTTT. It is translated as CASSARPGELFF.

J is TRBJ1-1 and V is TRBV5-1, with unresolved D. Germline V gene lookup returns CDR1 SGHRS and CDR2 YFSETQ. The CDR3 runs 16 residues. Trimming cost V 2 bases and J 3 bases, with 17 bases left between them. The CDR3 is CASSFLLNGGDTEAFF. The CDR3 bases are TGCGCCAGCAGCTTTTTACTAAACGGTGGTGACACTGAAGCTTTCTTT.

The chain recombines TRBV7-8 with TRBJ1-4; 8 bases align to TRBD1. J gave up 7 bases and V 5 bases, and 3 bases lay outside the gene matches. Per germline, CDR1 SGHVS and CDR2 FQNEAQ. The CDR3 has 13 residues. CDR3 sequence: CASSDGTGEKLFF. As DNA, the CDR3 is TGTGCCAGCAGCGATGGGACAGGTGAAAAACTGTTTTTT.

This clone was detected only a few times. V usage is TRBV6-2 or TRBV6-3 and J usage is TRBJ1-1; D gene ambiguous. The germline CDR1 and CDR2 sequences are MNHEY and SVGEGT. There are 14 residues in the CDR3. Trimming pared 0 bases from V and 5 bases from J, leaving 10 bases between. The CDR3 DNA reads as TGTGCCAGCAGTTACTCGGGCAGACGGACTGAAGCTTTCTTT. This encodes CASSYSGRRTEAFF.

The CDR3 DNA reads TGTGCCAGCAGTTTATCTCGGGGGACCCAAAGTACCCAGTACTTC. As protein: CASSLSRGTQSTQYF. This chain connects TRBV27 to TRBJ2-5; TRBD2 is a possible D gene (6 bases). V shed 0 bases and J shed 8 bases, with 16 bases lying between them. The CDR3 length is 15 residues. In germline, CDR1 is MNHEY, CDR2 SMNVEV (reference sequence).

This CDR3 is CASSSTASGNTIYF. CDR3 DNA sequence: TGTGCCAGCAGCTCCACAGCCTCTGGAAACACCATATATTTT. The chain joins TRBV3-1 (or the pseudogene TRBV3-2) to TRBJ1-3; D ambiguous. Germline V gene lookup returns CDR1 LGHDT and CDR2 YNNKEL (reference sequence). There are 14 residues in the CDR3. V was pared by 5 bases and J by 0 bases, with 8 bases between.

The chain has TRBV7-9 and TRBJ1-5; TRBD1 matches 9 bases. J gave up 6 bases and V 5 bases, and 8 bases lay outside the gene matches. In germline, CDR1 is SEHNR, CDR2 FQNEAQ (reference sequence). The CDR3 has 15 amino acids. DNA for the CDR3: TGTGCCAGCAGCCCCGGGACAGGGATTGTTCAGCCCCAGCATTTT. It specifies CASSPGTGIVQPQHF.

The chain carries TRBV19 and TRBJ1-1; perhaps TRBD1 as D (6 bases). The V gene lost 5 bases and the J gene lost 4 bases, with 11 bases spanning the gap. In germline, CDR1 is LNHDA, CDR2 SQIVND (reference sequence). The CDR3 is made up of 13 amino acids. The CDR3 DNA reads TGTGCCAGTAGTGTAGGACAGCCCACTGAAGCTTTCTTT. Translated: CASSVGQPTEAFF.

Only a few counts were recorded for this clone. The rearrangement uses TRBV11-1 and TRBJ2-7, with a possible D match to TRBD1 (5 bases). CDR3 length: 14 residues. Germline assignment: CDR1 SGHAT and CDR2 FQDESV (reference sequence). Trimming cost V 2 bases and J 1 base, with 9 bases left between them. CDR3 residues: CASSLMTVSYEQYF. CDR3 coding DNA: TGTGCCAGCAGCTTAATGACAGTTTCCTACGAGCAGTACTTC.

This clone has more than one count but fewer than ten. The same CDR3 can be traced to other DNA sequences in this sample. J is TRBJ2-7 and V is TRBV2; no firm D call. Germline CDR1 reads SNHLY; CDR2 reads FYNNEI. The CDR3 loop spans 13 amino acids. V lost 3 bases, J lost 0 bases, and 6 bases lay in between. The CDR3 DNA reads TGTGCCAGCAGTGATTCCCTCTCCTACGAGCAGTACTTC. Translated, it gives CASSDSLSYEQYF.

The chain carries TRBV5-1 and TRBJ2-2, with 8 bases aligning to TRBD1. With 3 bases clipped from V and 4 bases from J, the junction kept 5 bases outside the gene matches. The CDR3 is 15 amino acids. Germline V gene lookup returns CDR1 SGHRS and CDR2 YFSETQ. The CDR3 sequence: CASSSITGGTGELFF. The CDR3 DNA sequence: TGCGCCAGCAGCTCCATTACAGGGGGCACCGGGGAGCTGTTTTTT.

The CDR3 protein is CASSQEQGLGYGYTF. DNA for the CDR3: TGTGCCAGCAGCCAAGAGCAGGGGCTCGGCTATGGCTACACCTTC. This rearrangement joins TRBV3-1 (or the pseudogene TRBV3-2) to TRBJ1-2, with a weak D call TRBD1 (6 bases). The germline V gene has CDR1 LGHDT and CDR2 YNNKEL (reference sequence). The germline V and J ends were trimmed by 0 bases and 4 bases, with 12 bases remaining between them. This CDR3 is built from 15 residues.

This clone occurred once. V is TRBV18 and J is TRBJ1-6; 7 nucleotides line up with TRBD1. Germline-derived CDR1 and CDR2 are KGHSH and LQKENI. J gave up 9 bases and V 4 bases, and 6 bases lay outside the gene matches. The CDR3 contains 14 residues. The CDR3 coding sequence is TGTGCCAGCTCACGACAGGGCCAAGGTTCACCCCTCCACTTT. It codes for CASSRQGQGSPLHF.

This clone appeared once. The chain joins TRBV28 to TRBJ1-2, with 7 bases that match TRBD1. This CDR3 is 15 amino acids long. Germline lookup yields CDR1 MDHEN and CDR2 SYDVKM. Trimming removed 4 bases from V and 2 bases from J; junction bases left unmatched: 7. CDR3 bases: TGTGCCAGCAGTTCGCCTCCACAGGGGAACTATGGCTACACCTTC. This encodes CASSSPPQGNYGYTF.

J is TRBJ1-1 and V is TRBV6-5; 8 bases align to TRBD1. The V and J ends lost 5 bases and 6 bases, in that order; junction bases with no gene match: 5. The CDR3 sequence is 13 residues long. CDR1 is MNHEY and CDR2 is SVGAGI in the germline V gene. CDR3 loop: CASSHPGGAEAFF. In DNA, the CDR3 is TGTGCCAGCAGTCACCCAGGGGGCGCTGAAGCTTTCTTT.

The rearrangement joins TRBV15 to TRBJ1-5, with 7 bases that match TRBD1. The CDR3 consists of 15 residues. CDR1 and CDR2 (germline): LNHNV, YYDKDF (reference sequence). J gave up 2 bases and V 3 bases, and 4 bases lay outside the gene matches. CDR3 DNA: TGTGCCACCAGCAGTTACAGGGGACGCAATCAGCCCCAGCATTTT. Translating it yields CATSSYRGRNQPQHF.

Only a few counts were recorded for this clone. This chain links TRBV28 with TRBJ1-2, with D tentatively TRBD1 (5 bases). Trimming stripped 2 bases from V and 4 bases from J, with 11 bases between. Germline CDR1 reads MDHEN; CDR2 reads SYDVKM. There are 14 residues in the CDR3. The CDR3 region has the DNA TGTGCCAGCAGTTTAGGTGACAGAACCTATGGCTACACCTTC. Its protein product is CASSLGDRTYGYTF.

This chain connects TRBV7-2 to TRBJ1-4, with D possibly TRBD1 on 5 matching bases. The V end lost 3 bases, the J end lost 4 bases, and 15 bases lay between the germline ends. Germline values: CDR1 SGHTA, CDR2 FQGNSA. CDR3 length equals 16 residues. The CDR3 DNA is TGTGCCAGCAGCTTTGAAGGGGAGGGTTATAATGAAAAACTGTTTTTT. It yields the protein CASSFEGEGYNEKLFF.